These T cell receptor beta chains were read from a single sample in a study of T cells expressing NK-cell markers. TCRdb reprocessed the 5' RACE reads and stores each CDR3 protein as one record, lacking DNA. The sample yields about 550,000 distinct CDR3 sequences, of which the top ten take up about 3.6%. Sequencing used blood T cells: a sorted CD56 or NKG2C T cell subset, CD4+ or CD8+ T cells, or bulk PBMC T cells (not recorded which). These receptors originate from a man between 18 and 29 years old in good health. Each CDR3 is given with its conserved first and last residue.

v_gene: TRBV20-1
j_gene: TRBJ2-7
CDR3aa: CSSRGLAHYEQYF

v_gene: TRBV10-2
j_gene: TRBJ1-1
CDR3aa: CASSEVGLAFF

v_gene: TRBV5-6
j_gene: TRBJ1-1
CDR3aa: CASSLGHRNTEAFF

v_gene: TRBV20-1
j_gene: TRBJ2-7
CDR3aa: CSASRRIAGGYEQYF

v_gene: TRBV10-3
j_gene: TRBJ1-6
CDR3aa: CAISQYNNSPLHF

v_gene: TRBV7-6
j_gene: TRBJ2-7
CDR3aa: CASSPKGAGGRSYEQYF

v_gene: TRBV18
j_gene: TRBJ1-1
CDR3aa: CASSSVDGRPPNTEAFF

v_gene: TRBV20-1
j_gene: TRBJ2-7
CDR3aa: CSGGDWKNYEQYF

v_gene: TRBV3-1
j_gene: TRBJ2-5
CDR3aa: CASSDRSFRGAGGETQYF

v_gene: TRBV7-9
j_gene: TRBJ2-2
CDR3aa: CASSQGSFLTGELFF

v_gene: TRBV29-1
j_gene: TRBJ1-2
CDR3aa: CSVDSTTIPNYGYTF

v_gene: TRBV19
j_gene: TRBJ2-4
CDR3aa: CASTQRERGNIQYF

v_gene: TRBV6-2/TRBV6-3
j_gene: TRBJ1-3
CDR3aa: CASIGDVSGNTIYF

v_gene: TRBV20-1
j_gene: TRBJ2-3
CDR3aa: CSARDVASGPDTQYF

v_gene: TRBV10-2
j_gene: TRBJ1-4
CDR3aa: CASSTSGRGLATNEKLFF

v_gene: TRBV9
j_gene: TRBJ2-1
CDR3aa: CASSVVGTAVSYNEQFF

v_gene: TRBV12-3/TRBV12-4
j_gene: TRBJ1-5
CDR3aa: CASSWGPTGLGSQPQHF

v_gene: TRBV6-2/TRBV6-3
j_gene: TRBJ2-7
CDR3aa: CASSYSGREEQYF

v_gene: TRBV4-2
j_gene: TRBJ2-1
CDR3aa: CASSQPNVGLGNEQFF

v_gene: TRBV6-5
j_gene: TRBJ2-1
CDR3aa: CASSYGAGREQFF

v_gene: TRBV11-3
j_gene: TRBJ2-6
CDR3aa: CASSHSSFSGANVLTF

v_gene: TRBV7-9
j_gene: TRBJ2-3
CDR3aa: CASNKRGQTDTQYF

v_gene: TRBV9
j_gene: TRBJ2-1
CDR3aa: CASSVAGWEEQFF

v_gene: TRBV2
j_gene: TRBJ2-3
CDR3aa: CASSRQSGRAGDTQYF

v_gene: TRBV20-1
j_gene: TRBJ2-3
CDR3aa: CSARDRGLVTDTQYF

v_gene: TRBV7-9
j_gene: TRBJ2-1
CDR3aa: CASTSGGSNNEQFF

v_gene: TRBV7-7
j_gene: TRBJ2-2
CDR3aa: CASSPLGVPTGELFF

v_gene: TRBV12-3/TRBV12-4
j_gene: TRBJ2-4
CDR3aa: CASSYPSGMSGKVGKNIQYF

v_gene: TRBV20-1
j_gene: TRBJ2-5
CDR3aa: CSALSGAEWYQETQYF

v_gene: TRBV12-3/TRBV12-4
j_gene: TRBJ2-3
CDR3aa: CASSLITSGRARDTQYF

v_gene: TRBV6-1
j_gene: TRBJ2-3
CDR3aa: CASSLLAESTDTQYF

v_gene: TRBV10-3
j_gene: TRBJ2-1
CDR3aa: CAISPTGTSGRIEQFF

v_gene: TRBV24-1
j_gene: TRBJ2-5
CDR3aa: CATDRIYSGETQYF

v_gene: TRBV7-9
j_gene: TRBJ1-1
CDR3aa: CASSWGQIMNTEAFF

v_gene: TRBV25-1
j_gene: TRBJ1-1
CDR3aa: CASSTPTGGGTEAFF

v_gene: TRBV19
j_gene: TRBJ2-1
CDR3aa: CASTPRDSAYNEQFF

v_gene: TRBV29-1
j_gene: TRBJ2-5
CDR3aa: CSESHYSGAQYF

v_gene: TRBV6-5
j_gene: TRBJ2-3
CDR3aa: CASSYFPRGLAGADTQYF

v_gene: TRBV11-3
j_gene: TRBJ2-5
CDR3aa: CASSNPEGGSQETQYF

v_gene: TRBV19
j_gene: TRBJ1-1
CDR3aa: CASQLTRLRTEAFF

v_gene: TRBV7-2
j_gene: TRBJ2-1
CDR3aa: CASRYSGSSEQFF

v_gene: TRBV6-1
j_gene: TRBJ2-2
CDR3aa: CASSEFWSGVANTGELFF

v_gene: TRBV7-9
j_gene: TRBJ1-1
CDR3aa: CASSLASGSEAFF

v_gene: TRBV15
j_gene: TRBJ2-1
CDR3aa: CATSRDRDRGLGLAGVVDEQFF

v_gene: TRBV5-6
j_gene: TRBJ2-3
CDR3aa: CASSLGTSGRTSTDTQYF

v_gene: TRBV29-1
j_gene: TRBJ2-3
CDR3aa: CSVGSQPEGSQYF

v_gene: TRBV5-6
j_gene: TRBJ1-2
CDR3aa: CASVGGADGYTF

v_gene: TRBV21-1
j_gene: TRBJ1-1
CDR3aa: CASSKEGDAGTEAFF

v_gene: TRBV6-1
j_gene: TRBJ2-7
CDR3aa: CASRGVSSYEQYF

v_gene: TRBV14
j_gene: TRBJ2-1
CDR3aa: CASSQDAGGPPYNEQFF

v_gene: TRBV4-1
j_gene: TRBJ2-5
CDR3aa: CASSLIGWEETQYF

v_gene: TRBV5-1
j_gene: TRBJ2-1
CDR3aa: CASSLTPSTSGSSYNEQFF

v_gene: TRBV27
j_gene: TRBJ1-2
CDR3aa: CASRQGDYGYTF

v_gene: TRBV7-9
j_gene: TRBJ2-1
CDR3aa: CASATSGRALLDEQFF